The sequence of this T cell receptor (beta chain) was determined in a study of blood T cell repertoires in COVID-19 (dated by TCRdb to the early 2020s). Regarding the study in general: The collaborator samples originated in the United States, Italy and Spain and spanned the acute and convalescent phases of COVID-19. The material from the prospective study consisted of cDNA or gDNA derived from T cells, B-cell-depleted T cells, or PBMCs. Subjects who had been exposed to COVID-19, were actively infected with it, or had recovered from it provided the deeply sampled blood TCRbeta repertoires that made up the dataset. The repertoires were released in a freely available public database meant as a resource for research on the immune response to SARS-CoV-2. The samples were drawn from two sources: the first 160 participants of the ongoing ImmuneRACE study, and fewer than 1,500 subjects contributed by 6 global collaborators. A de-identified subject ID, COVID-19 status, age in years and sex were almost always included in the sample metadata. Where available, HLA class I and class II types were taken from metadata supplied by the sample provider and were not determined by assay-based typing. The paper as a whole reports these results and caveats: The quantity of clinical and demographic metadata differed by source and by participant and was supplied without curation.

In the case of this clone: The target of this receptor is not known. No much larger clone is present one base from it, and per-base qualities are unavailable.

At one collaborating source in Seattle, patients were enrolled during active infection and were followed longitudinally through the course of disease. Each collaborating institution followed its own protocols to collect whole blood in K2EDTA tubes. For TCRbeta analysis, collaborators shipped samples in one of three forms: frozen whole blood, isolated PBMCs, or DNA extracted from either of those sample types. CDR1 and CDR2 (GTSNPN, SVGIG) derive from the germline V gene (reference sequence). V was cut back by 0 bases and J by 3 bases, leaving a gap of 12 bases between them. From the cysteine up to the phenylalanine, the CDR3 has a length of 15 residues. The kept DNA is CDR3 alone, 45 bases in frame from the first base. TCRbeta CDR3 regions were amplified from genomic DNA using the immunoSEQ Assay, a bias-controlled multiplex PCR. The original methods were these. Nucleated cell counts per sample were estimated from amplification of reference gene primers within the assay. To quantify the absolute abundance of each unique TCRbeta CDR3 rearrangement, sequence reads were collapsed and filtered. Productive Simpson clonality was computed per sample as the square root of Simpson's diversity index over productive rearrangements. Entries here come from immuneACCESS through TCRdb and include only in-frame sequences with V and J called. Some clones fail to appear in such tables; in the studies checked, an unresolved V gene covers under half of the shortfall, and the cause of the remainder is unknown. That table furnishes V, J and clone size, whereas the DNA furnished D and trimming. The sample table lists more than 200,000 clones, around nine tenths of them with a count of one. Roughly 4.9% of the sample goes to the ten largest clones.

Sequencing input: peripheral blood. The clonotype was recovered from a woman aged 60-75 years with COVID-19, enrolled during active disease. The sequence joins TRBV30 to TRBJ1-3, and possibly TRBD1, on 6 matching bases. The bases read TGTGCCTGGAGTGTAGCCAGGGGCGGTGGAAACACCATATATTTT. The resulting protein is CAWSVARGGGNTIYF.